This T cell receptor beta chain was sequenced for a study of blood T cell repertoires in COVID-19. The wider study: The United States, Italy and Spain provided the acute and convalescent COVID-19 samples. PBMCs, B-cell-depleted T cells, or T cells were the source of the cDNA or gDNA that made up the material.

Germline V lookup: CDR1 MNHNY, CDR2 SVGAGI (reference sequence). The CDR3 totals 12 residues. Losses at the gene ends were 0 bases for V and 12 bases for J; bases not matched to a gene: 4. Original data processing: Amplifying reference gene primers gave estimates of nucleated cell counts. Method: immunoSEQ multiplex PCR; TCRdb's copy keeps in-frame clones and lacks some. V, J and clone size are those of that table, while D and trimming were read from the DNA. In the table there are 200,000 to 250,000 clones, 65% to 85% of which are singletons. V is TRBV6-6 and J is TRBJ1-1, with TRBD1 identical over 7 bases. The source of this sequence is a human donor in a cohort sampled during active COVID-19. Sequences were obtained from peripheral blood. The CDR3 loop reads CASSYSTGLTFF. The DNA for the CDR3 is TGTGCCAGCAGTTACTCGACAGGGTTAACTTTCTTT.